Described below is a single T cell receptor beta chain sequence and its context. The data derive from a study of blood T cell repertoires in COVID-19. The wider study: Material from acute and convalescent COVID-19 was sourced from the United States, Italy and Spain.

Clones were read by immunoSEQ multiplex PCR, and TCRdb kept only the in-frame ones, dropping some. Of under 150,000 clones in the sample, 70% to 90% were seen once. CDR1 and CDR2 (germline): LGHDT, YNNKEL (reference sequence). V was pared by 6 bases and J by 4 bases, with 12 bases between. This CDR3 region has 14 residues. The receptor's source is a woman aged 50 to 60 who had recovered from COVID-19. Input material: PBMCs or T cells enriched from blood (not recorded which). The V and J genes are TRBV3-1 (or the pseudogene TRBV3-2) and TRBJ1-4, with D perhaps TRBD1 (5 bases). The CDR3 sequence: CASRGAVLNEKLFF. The DNA for the CDR3 is TGTGCCAGCAGAGGGGCAGTCCTTAATGAAAAACTGTTTTTT.